The 6 T cell receptor beta chains reported below all come from one sample, sequenced in a study of HIV-infected patients and healthy controls (dated by TCRdb to between 2014 and 2016). Since whole blood was used without any cell fractionation, the repertoire reflected all peripheral T cells in unsorted form. Libraries were made using 5' RACE. Sequencing took place on an Illumina MiSeq. SuperScript III was used to reverse transcribe 500 ng RNA with primers targeting the alpha and beta constant regions. Separate libraries for the alpha and beta chains were generated through chain-specific third strand synthesis that incorporated multiplexing indices. TCRdb cleaned the public reads at Q25 with fastp, built clones with MiXCR and kept in-frame beta chains. Each entry merges the rows of one CDR3 protein and shows their most common DNA and genes. Recorded for this sample are about 10,000 distinct CDR3 sequences; 7.5% to 9% of them occurred a single time. Roughly 3.6% of the sample belongs to the ten largest clones.

Sequencing was carried out using blood. All receptors come from an adult in good health.

The chain joins TRBV15 to TRBJ1-1; D perhaps matches TRBD1 (5 bases). Trimming removed 1 base from V and 4 bases from J, with 13 bases in between. The CDR3 has 15 amino acids. CDR1 and CDR2 (germline): LNHNV, YYDKDF (reference sequence). The CDR3 reads CATSRGGGVGTEAFF. CDR3 sequence (DNA): TGTGCCACCAGCAGAGGGGGGGGGGTTGGCACTGAAGCTTTCTTT. The variable domain in full, completed from reference TRBV15 and TRBJ1-1, reads DAMVIQNPRYQVTQFGKPVTLSCSQTLNHNVMYWYQQKSSQAPKLLFHYYDKDFNNEADTPDNFQSRRPNTSFCFLDIRSPGLGDTAMYLCATSRGGGVGTEAFFGQGTRLTVV.

This clonotype was seen more than once but under ten times. V is TRBV28 and J is TRBJ2-7; D may match TRBD1 or TRBD2 (5 bases each). Trimming removed 0 bases from V and 0 bases from J, with 9 bases in between. CDR1 and CDR2 (germline): MDHEN, SYDVKM. There are 15 residues in the CDR3. CDR3 nucleotide sequence: TGTGCCAGCAGTTTATGGGGGACGAGCTCCTACGAGCAGTACTTC. Its protein is CASSLWGTSSYEQYF.

By proportion, this clonotype is medium-sized. The chain combines TRBV19 with TRBJ1-5; unclear D gene. V shed 1 base and J shed 7 bases, with 11 bases lying between them. Per the germline V gene, CDR1 is LNHDA and CDR2 is SQIVND (reference sequence). The CDR3 is 14 amino acids. CDR3 loop: CASSIAGSDQPQHF. In nucleotides, the CDR3 is TGTGCCAGTAGTATAGCAGGTTCTGACCAGCCCCAGCATTTT.

At least ten counts were recorded for this clonotype. J is TRBJ1-1 and V is TRBV19, with D hard to call. V lost 4 bases, J lost 1 base, and 1 base lay in between. The CDR3 totals 11 residues. Germline V CDR1 and CDR2: LNHDA, SQIVND (reference sequence). CDR3 nucleotide sequence: TGTGCCAGTAGTAAGAACACTGAAGCTTTCTTT. Translated, it gives CASSKNTEAFF.

This clonotype qualifies as medium-sized. The rearrangement uses TRBV10-3 and TRBJ2-1; D might be TRBD1 or TRBD2, each matching 5 bases. CDR1 and CDR2 (germline): ENHRY, SYGVKD. The CDR3 loop spans 14 amino acids. Trimming took 10 bases from V and 1 from J, leaving 14 bases between them. CDR3 in amino acids: CATHRDLSYNEQFF. DNA of the CDR3: TGTGCCACCCACCGGGACCTTTCCTACAATGAGCAGTTCTTC.

This clonotype is medium-sized (0.01 to 0.1%). The V and J genes are TRBV29-1 and TRBJ2-1, with TRBD1 identical over 7 bases. Germline CDR1 and CDR2: SQVTM and ANQGSEA. The length of the CDR3 is 17 residues. Unmatched junction bases numbered 13, after V lost 5 bases and J lost 0 bases. The CDR3 here is CSVTTIKTGSSYNEQFF. The CDR3 DNA reads TGCAGCGTTACCACAATAAAGACAGGGAGCTCCTACAATGAGCAGTTCTTC.